This T cell receptor beta chain was sequenced for a study of Ad26.COV2.S vaccination and SARS-CoV-2 variants. Trimming took 3 bases from V and 5 from J, leaving 16 bases between them. The CDR3 runs to 15 residues. The germline V gene encodes CDR1 LNHDA and CDR2 SQIVND (reference sequence). The assay was immunoSEQ multiplex PCR, and TCRdb's table has in-frame clones only and misses some. The table records around 300,000 clones, roughly 90% of them present only once. Documented treatment: around 19 received Ad26.COV2.S at low or high dose, single or two shots; several received placebo; per-sample allocation not given. Sampling took place 63 days after the first vaccine or placebo injection.

Sequenced material: peripheral blood, taken in a trial of Ad26.COV2.S vaccine versus placebo. The chain carries TRBV19 and TRBJ1-2; D unclear. This TCR was recovered from a person between 18 and 65 years old who received the Ad26.COV2.S COVID-19 vaccine or a placebo. The CDR3 spells CASSMGSGFEYGYTF. Here the CDR3 DNA reads TGTGCCAGTAGTATGGGATCGGGTTTTGAGTATGGCTACACCTTC.